The following is a T cell receptor beta chain sequence with its context. Its antigen is still unknown. Without the conserved terminal phenylalanine or tryptophan, this CDR3 likely stems from a read error. It is unclear where the CDR3 begins or ends on the DNA, so no DNA is shown, and the CDR3 is as TCRdb lists it. The CDR3 region is 10 residues in length, termini included. CDR1 and CDR2 (germline): MNHEY, SMNVEV (reference sequence). The data originate from a study of cytotoxic CD8 clonotypes in ibrutinib-treated CLL. Overall study findings and caveats: Increased clonality at ibrutinib response gave way to a return toward baseline at progression.

Produced via immunoSEQ multiplex PCR; TCRdb's table is partial and in-frame only. Seen here are 150,000 or so clones, about 84% observed once, and the top ten hold about 7.6%. The clonotype comes from a human donor with chronic lymphocytic leukemia. The sequenced sample was PBMCs, obtained after 36 months of ibrutinib treatment. V usage is TRBV27 and J usage is TRBJ1-4; TRBD1, as called in the table, went unchecked against the DNA. CDR3 amino acids: CASSRDRGVD.